The 30 T cell receptor beta chains reported below all come from one sample, sequenced in a study of OX40 agonist ivuxolimab in advanced cancers. The table came from immunoSEQ multiplex PCR; TCRdb's copy has only in-frame clones and leaves some out. The data hold around 48,000 clones, with roughly four fifths observed a single time. The source was CD4+ or CD8+ T cells sorted from blood, collected in a trial of the OX40 agonist ivuxolimab. The receptor set was obtained from an adult with an advanced solid tumor such as melanoma, head and neck, liver or kidney cancer.

The gene calls are TRBV30 and TRBJ2-1; 10 nucleotides line up with TRBD2. The germline V gene has CDR1 GTSNPN and CDR2 SVGIG (reference sequence). With V trimmed by 4 bases and J by 10 bases, 10 bases remained unmatched. The CDR3 covers 14 residues. CDR3 protein: CAWKLAGVSREQFF. CDR3 coding DNA: TGTGCCTGGAAGCTAGCGGGAGTAAGTCGGGAGCAGTTCTTC.

The rearrangement joins TRBV19 to TRBJ1-1; 10 bases line up with TRBD1. V trimming: 3 bases; J trimming: 0 bases; junction bases outside the gene matches: 10. Looked up from germline, CDR1 is LNHDA and CDR2 is SQIVND (reference sequence). This CDR3 has 18 residues. Here the CDR3 DNA reads TGTGCCAGTAGTATTGGGACCGGGACAGGGGCCTTGAACACTGAAGCTTTCTTT. Protein: CASSIGTGTGALNTEAFF.

This clone is a singleton in its sample. The rearrangement joins TRBV29-1 to TRBJ2-3, with TRBD1 matching 7 bases. CDR1 and CDR2 from the germline V gene are SQVTM and ANQGSEA. Unmatched junction bases numbered 7, after V lost 3 bases and J lost 7 bases. The CDR3 runs 13 residues. CDR3 sequence reads: CSVDTGVGYTQYF. The DNA for the CDR3 is TGCAGCGTTGATACAGGGGTTGGTTATACGCAGTATTTT.

The chain has TRBV7-6 and TRBJ2-3, with D perhaps TRBD2 (5 bases). Germline V gives CDR1 SGHVS, CDR2 FNYEAQ. This CDR3 has 15 amino acids. With 5 bases removed from V and 2 bases from J, the gap between germline ends came to 14 bases. The CDR3 DNA reads as TGTGCCAGCAGCGGCGCGACTACGTTCACAGATACGCAGTATTTT. Encoded protein: CASSGATTFTDTQYF.

The chain uses TRBV7-2 and TRBJ1-6; D is unclear. CDR1 SGHTA and CDR2 FQGNSA come from the germline V gene. V was cut by 1 base and J by 8 bases, with 9 bases left in between. This CDR3 spans 14 amino acids. The CDR3 DNA reads as TGTGCCAGCAGCTTAGACGGGCGTCATTCACCCCTCCACTTT. Translating it yields CASSLDGRHSPLHF.

The chain combines TRBV30 with TRBJ2-5, with D hard to call. The CDR3 contains 11 residues. CDR1 is GTSNPN and CDR2 is SVGIG in the germline V gene (reference sequence). Trimming cost V 0 bases and J 5 bases, with 4 bases left between them. In DNA, the CDR3 is TGTGCCTGGAGTGTAAGCGAGACCCAGTACTTC. Translation gives CAWSVSETQYF.

J is TRBJ1-2 and V is TRBV2; TRBD1 matches 8 bases. Germline CDR1 SNHLY, CDR2 FYNNEI. The CDR3 extends over 15 amino acids. Germline trimming cut 6 bases from V and 0 bases from J; bases unmatched to any gene: 6. CDR3 in amino acids: CASRPGTGTNYGYTF. The CDR3 DNA is TGTGCCAGCAGACCCGGGACAGGCACTAACTATGGCTACACCTTC.

V and J are TRBV6-5 and TRBJ1-6; D is uncertain. The CDR3 consists of 13 residues. Germline V gives CDR1 MNHEY, CDR2 SVGAGI. The ends were cut back, 3 bases at V and 8 bases at J, with 8 bases in the middle. CDR3 in amino acids: CASSYSGYSPLHF. The CDR3 DNA sequence: TGTGCCAGCAGTTATTCGGGGTATTCACCCCTCCACTTT.

This clone has a handful of counts. V gene TRBV5-1 combines with J gene TRBJ1-5, with 10 bases aligning to TRBD1. The CDR3 contains 14 residues. CDR1 SGHRS and CDR2 YFSETQ come from the germline V gene. The junction had 3 bases not matched to a gene; V was cut back by 4 bases and J by 5 bases. Here the CDR3 reads CASSAGTGDQPQHF. In nucleotides, the CDR3 is TGCGCCAGCAGCGCCGGGACAGGGGATCAGCCCCAGCATTTT.

The rearrangement joins TRBV7-9 to TRBJ1-5, with 10 bases fitting TRBD1. In germline, CDR1 is SEHNR, CDR2 FQNEAQ (reference sequence). The CDR3 loop spans 15 amino acids. The V segment lost 5 bases and the J segment 1 base; nucleotides outside the gene matches: 2. CDR3 loop: CASSEGQGSNQPQHF. The DNA for the CDR3 is TGTGCCAGCAGCGAGGGACAGGGGAGCAATCAGCCCCAGCATTTT.

A single count supports this clone. The chain is built from TRBV5-4 and TRBJ1-1; D is possibly TRBD1 (5 bases). The CDR3 sequence is 17 residues long. Trimming pared 0 bases from V and 2 bases from J, leaving 17 bases between. The germline V gene has CDR1 SGHNT and CDR2 YYREEE (reference sequence). The CDR3 DNA sequence: TGTGCCAGCAGCTTGGGAGGTGCAGGGCCTCTCAACACTGAAGCTTTCTTT. It codes for CASSLGGAGPLNTEAFF.

The V call is TRBV2, the J call TRBJ2-2; 9 bases agree with TRBD2. V lost 8 bases and J lost 3; bases outside the gene matches: 10. Germline loops: CDR1 SNHLY, CDR2 FYNNEI. CDR3 length: 16 amino acids. The CDR3 loop reads CASRGVRLADTGELFF. The CDR3 DNA follows: TGTGCCAGCCGGGGGGTTAGACTAGCGGACACCGGGGAGCTGTTTTTT.

The CDR3 reads CASSHSSLRAKTGKLFF. The CDR3 DNA follows: TGCGCCAGCAGCCACTCCAGCCTCAGGGCGAAAACCGGAAAACTGTTTTTT. The genes are TRBV4-1 and TRBJ1-4; tentatively, D is TRBD1 (5 bases). The CDR3 is 17 residues long. Germline CDR1 reads MGHRA; CDR2 reads YSYEKL. Trimming took off 3 bases at V and 10 bases at J, with 24 bases between the two ends.

The rearrangement joins TRBV5-5 to TRBJ2-4, with D possibly matching TRBD2 (6 bases). This CDR3 region has 14 residues. V lost 1 base and J 11 bases, leaving 16 bases between the germline ends. Germline V CDR1 and CDR2: SGHKS, YYEKEE (reference sequence). For the CDR3, the DNA is TGTGCCAGCAGCTTGCACGGAGGGAACGGAGTTCAGTACTTC. This gives the protein CASSLHGGNGVQYF.

The J gene is TRBJ2-5, the V gene TRBV6-1; no reliable D call. Trimming stripped 7 bases from V and 2 bases from J, with 17 bases between. The CDR3 has 15 amino acids. Germline V lookup: CDR1 MNHNS, CDR2 SASEGT. The CDR3 coding sequence is TGTGCCAGCACAGTTTATGGTGCGATGCAAGAGACCCAGTACTTC. It codes for CASTVYGAMQETQYF.

The sample holds one count of this clone. The V and J genes are TRBV5-1 and TRBJ1-6, with unresolved D. The germline V and J ends were trimmed by 1 base and 10 bases, with 9 bases remaining between them. Germline CDR1 reads SGHRS; CDR2 reads YFSETQ. The CDR3 has 13 amino acids. The CDR3 loop is CASSLLQESPLHF. The DNA of the CDR3 is TGCGCCAGCAGCTTGTTGCAGGAATCACCCCTCCACTTT.

This chain links TRBV7-6 with TRBJ1-3, with D possibly matching TRBD1 (6 bases). The CDR3 totals 17 residues. The V gene lost 0 bases and the J gene lost 0 bases, with 12 bases spanning the gap. The germline V gene encodes CDR1 SGHVS and CDR2 FNYEAQ. The CDR3 DNA follows: TGTGCCAGCAGCTTAGCGGACAGTGGAATCTCTGGAAACACCATATATTTT. Protein: CASSLADSGISGNTIYF.

This clone was seen a few times. This chain connects TRBV5-5 to TRBJ1-6; unclear D gene. Germline values: CDR1 SGHKS, CDR2 YYEKEE (reference sequence). This CDR3 comprises 14 residues. V dropped 1 base and J dropped 7 bases, with 9 bases sitting between them. In DNA form, the CDR3 reads TGTGCCAGCAGCTTGCGGGGTTACAATTCACCCCTCCACTTT. Protein: CASSLRGYNSPLHF.

The chain recombines TRBV27 with TRBJ1-2; a weak D match, TRBD1 (5 bases). CDR3 size: 14 residues. CDR1 and CDR2 (germline): MNHEY, SMNVEV (reference sequence). V was shortened by 6 bases and J by 1 base, with 12 bases between the two germline ends. CDR3 bases: TGTGCCAGCAGCAGGGATTTCATTAACTATGGCTACACCTTC. Its protein is CASSRDFINYGYTF.

The CDR3 loop reads CASAGTTTNTQYF. CDR3 coding DNA: TGTGCCAGCGCTGGGACTACTACGAATACGCAGTATTTT. The gene calls are TRBV28 and TRBJ2-3; 7 bases line up with TRBD2. The germline V gene has CDR1 MDHEN and CDR2 SYDVKM. The CDR3 is 13 residues long. V lost 8 bases and J lost 7; bases outside the gene matches: 9.

This clone has a handful of counts. V usage is TRBV7-8 and J usage is TRBJ1-1; the D is unclear. Germline-derived CDR1 and CDR2 are SGHVS and FQNEAQ. CDR3 size: 14 residues. V gave up 5 bases and J gave up 0 bases, with 10 bases separating them. In DNA, the CDR3 is TGTGCCAGCAGCCAGAAGCCCATGAACACTGAAGCTTTCTTT. Encoded protein: CASSQKPMNTEAFF.

This chain connects TRBV28 to TRBJ1-5; 7 bases line up with TRBD1. The CDR3 spans 17 residues. Looked up from germline, CDR1 is MDHEN and CDR2 is SYDVKM. Unmatched junction bases numbered 13, after V lost 6 bases and J lost 2 bases. The CDR3: CASSPVRTGSGNQPQHF. CDR3 nucleotide sequence: TGTGCCAGCAGCCCAGTCAGGACAGGCTCCGGCAATCAGCCCCAGCATTTT. The full variable domain, completed using reference TRBV28 and TRBJ1-5, is DVKVTQSSRYLVKRTGEKVFLECVQDMDHENMFWYRQDPGLGLRLIYFSYDVKMKEKGDIPEGYSVSREKKERFSLILESASTNQTSMYLCASSPVRTGSGNQPQHFGDGTRLSIL.

The chain joins TRBV6-4 to TRBJ2-2, with 8 bases identical to TRBD1. Looked up from germline, CDR1 is MRHNA and CDR2 is SNTAGT. V was clipped by 7 bases and J by 5 bases; unmatched bases: 6. This CDR3 is 14 amino acids long. The CDR3 sequence: CASTGQGITGELFF. The CDR3 region has the DNA TGTGCCAGCACCGGACAGGGAATTACCGGGGAGCTGTTTTTT.

The chain recombines TRBV5-1 with TRBJ2-3; TRBD2 matches 14 bases. V gave up 4 bases and J gave up 4 bases; unmatched junction bases: 2. There are 15 residues in the CDR3. CDR1 SGHRS and CDR2 YFSETQ come from the germline V gene. CDR3 region: CASSPGLAGADTQYF. The CDR3 nucleotides are TGCGCCAGCAGCCCGGGACTAGCGGGAGCAGATACGCAGTATTTT.

The chain employs TRBV11-2 and TRBJ2-3; 7 nucleotides line up with TRBD1. After removal of 4 bases from V and 1 base from J, the junction contained 5 bases not matched to a gene. Germline CDR1 reads SGHAT; CDR2 reads FQNNGV. This CDR3 is built from 15 residues. The CDR3 DNA is TGTGCCAGCAGCTCCCGGGACAGAGGCACAGATACGCAGTATTTT. It codes for CASSSRDRGTDTQYF.

The J gene is TRBJ2-7, the V gene TRBV6-5, with D perhaps TRBD2 (6 bases). This CDR3 is built from 14 residues. The V gene's germline CDR1 is MNHEY and CDR2 SVGAGI. V lost 4 bases, J lost 3 bases, and 13 bases lay in between. CDR3 coding DNA: TGTGCCAGCAGTTCCTTTGGGGGAGGCTACGAGCAGTACTTC. This sequence encodes CASSSFGGGYEQYF.

The chain combines TRBV27 with TRBJ2-6; 9 bases align to TRBD1. The junction had 3 bases not matched to a gene; V was cut back by 2 bases and J by 4 bases. Germline loops: CDR1 MNHEY, CDR2 SMNVEV (reference sequence). CDR3 length equals 16 residues. The CDR3 reads CASSLRTGVGANVLTF. CDR3 DNA: TGTGCCAGCAGTTTACGGACAGGGGTCGGGGCCAACGTCCTGACTTTC.

This clone rates as medium-sized (0.01 to 0.1%). The rearrangement uses TRBV28 and TRBJ1-6, with TRBD1 matching over 8 bases. In germline, CDR1 is MDHEN, CDR2 SYDVKM. This CDR3 is built from 17 residues. The trim removed 2 bases at V and 5 bases at J, leaving 8 bases unmatched. The CDR3 coding sequence is TGTGCCAGCAGTTTACTTTCGGCAGGGGGCGATAATTCACCCCTCCACTTT. Its translation: CASSLLSAGGDNSPLHF.

This chain connects TRBV11-2 to TRBJ1-1; D unresolved. The CDR3 has 15 amino acids. Germline values: CDR1 SGHAT, CDR2 FQNNGV. V was trimmed by 5 bases and J by 1 base, leaving 14 bases between them. The CDR3 sequence: CASSPRAGPNTEAFF. In DNA, the CDR3 is TGTGCCAGCAGCCCGAGGGCCGGCCCGAACACTGAAGCTTTCTTT.

The V gene is TRBV6-1, the J gene TRBJ1-6, with no clear D. The V gene lost 7 bases and the J gene lost 5 bases, with 6 bases spanning the gap. Germline CDR1 and CDR2: MNHNS and SASEGT. The CDR3 consists of 12 residues. The chain's CDR3 is CASKRNNSPLHF. The CDR3 DNA reads as TGTGCCAGCAAACGGAATAATTCACCCCTCCACTTT.